These 2 T cell receptor beta chains came from one sample sequenced in a study of blood T cells in healthy people across ages. For the second PCR, which ran for roughly 6 to 12 cycles, a sample-barcoded 5' primer and a J-beta primer mix were used. In TCRdb, the 5' RACE reads were re-called with MiXCR into one record per CDR3 protein. Of 1.5 million to 2 million distinct CDR3 sequences in the sample, about 30% were seen once. Sequenced: blood. Receptors were obtained from a woman aged 25 to 45 in good health.

The chain employs TRBV2 and TRBJ1-2; a weak D match, TRBD1 (5 bases). Germline V lookup: CDR1 SNHLY, CDR2 FYNNEI. The V and J ends lost 2 bases and 4 bases respectively, with 17 bases between them. CDR3 length: 16 residues. Here the CDR3 reads CASSEFQGWATYGYTF. The CDR3 region has the DNA TGTGCCAGCAGTGAATTTCAGGGCTGGGCGACCTATGGCTACACCTTC.

The chain is built from TRBV2 and TRBJ1-1, with D unresolved. The germline gives CDR1 SNHLY, CDR2 FYNNEI. Trimming shortened V by 4 bases and J by 4 bases, and 16 bases separated the two germline ends. The CDR3 contains 15 residues. CDR3 loop: CASSGVPVGRTEAFF. The CDR3 DNA sequence: TGTGCCAGCAGTGGGGTGCCTGTAGGTCGCACTGAAGCTTTCTTT.